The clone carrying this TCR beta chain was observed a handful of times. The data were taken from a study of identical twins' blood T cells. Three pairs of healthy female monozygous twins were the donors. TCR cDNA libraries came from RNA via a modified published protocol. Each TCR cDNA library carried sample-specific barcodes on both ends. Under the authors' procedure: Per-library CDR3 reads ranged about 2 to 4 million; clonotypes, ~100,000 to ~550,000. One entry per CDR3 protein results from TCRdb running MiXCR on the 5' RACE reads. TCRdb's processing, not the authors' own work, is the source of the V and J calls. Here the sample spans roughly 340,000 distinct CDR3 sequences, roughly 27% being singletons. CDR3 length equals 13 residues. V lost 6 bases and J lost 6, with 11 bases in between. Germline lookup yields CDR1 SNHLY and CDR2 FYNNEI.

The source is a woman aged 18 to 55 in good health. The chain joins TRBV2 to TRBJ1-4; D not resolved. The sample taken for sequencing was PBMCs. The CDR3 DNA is TGTGCCAGCAGCCGGGCTCCCTATGAAAAACTGTTTTTT. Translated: CASSRAPYEKLFF.